A single sample gave rise to the 5 T cell receptor beta chains below, sequenced in a study of blood T cell repertoires in COVID-19 (dated by TCRdb to 2018 to 2020). Libraries were constructed by the immunoSEQ multiplex PCR assay. In its TCRdb copy, this immuneACCESS table keeps in-frame sequences only and misses some clones. Where compared with another copy, unresolved V genes explain less than half of these, and the others have no known cause. Here the sample has about 59,000 clones; 81% occur a single time. Roughly 29% of the sample rests with the top ten. The sequencing input was peripheral blood. These receptors originate from a man aged 60 to 75 with COVID-19, enrolled during active disease.

The J gene is TRBJ1-6, the V gene TRBV30; the D gene is possibly TRBD1 (6 bases). The CDR3 is 16 residues long. Trimming left V 3 bases short and J 8 bases short, with 20 bases between. The germline V gene has CDR1 GTSNPN and CDR2 SVGIG (reference sequence). CDR3 in DNA: TGTGCCTGGAGAGACGCCCCGGGGGGCCGGGATTCACCCCTCCACTTT. Translated: CAWRDAPGGRDSPLHF.

This clone has just one count. The chain uses TRBV3-1 (or the pseudogene TRBV3-2) and TRBJ1-3, with 10 bases identical to TRBD1. CDR1 and CDR2 (germline): LGHDT, YNNKEL (reference sequence). The ends lost 4 bases at V and 2 bases at J; junction bases unmatched: 8. This CDR3 spans 17 amino acids. This CDR3 is CASSRSDRGLTGNTIYF. The CDR3 DNA sequence: TGTGCCAGCAGCCGGTCTGACAGGGGGCTAACTGGAAACACCATATATTTT.

The rearrangement joins TRBV6-1 to TRBJ1-3, with TRBD1 as a possible D gene (6 bases). The CDR3 has 17 amino acids. Germline CDR1 and CDR2: MNHNS and SASEGT. Deletions cut 4 bases from V and 4 bases from J, with 20 bases between. Here the CDR3 reads CASSARQAHPGGNTIYF. The CDR3 nucleotides read TGTGCCAGCAGTGCACGACAGGCCCACCCGGGAGGAAACACCATATATTTT.

Note on this clone: The junction shows a germline mismatch at one end, possibly a read error. V gene TRBV19 combines with J gene TRBJ2-5, with D uncertain. The CDR3 length is 15 residues. CDR1 and CDR2 (germline): LNHDA, SQIVND (reference sequence). DNA of the CDR3: TGTGCCAGTTCCACCGCGGCTTCGAAGATCGAGAACCAGTACTTC. Its translation is CASSTAASKIENQYF.

The CDR3: CASSLSDRGWNSPLHF. CDR3 DNA: TGTGCCAGCAGCTTATCTGACAGGGGATGGAATTCACCCCTCCACTTT. The chain recombines TRBV7-9 with TRBJ1-6, with TRBD1 matching 8 bases. Germline V CDR1 and CDR2: SEHNR, FQNEAQ (reference sequence). The CDR3 loop spans 16 amino acids. V was pared by 2 bases and J by 7 bases, with 7 bases of the junction left unmatched.